These 15 T cell receptor beta chains originate from one sample sequenced in a study of OX40 agonist ivuxolimab in advanced cancers. The library was obtained by the immunoSEQ multiplex PCR assay. As stored in TCRdb, this immuneACCESS dataset retains in-frame rearrangements with V and J assigned. A fraction of the clones does not appear; measured against another copy, unresolved V genes explain less than half of the discrepancy, and the remainder lacks a known reason. The sample has some 39,000 clones on record, 65% to 80% of them singletons. The ten most abundant clones make up more than 9.5% of the sample. Material: CD4+ or CD8+ T cells sorted from blood, obtained in a trial of the OX40 agonist ivuxolimab. The receptor set was obtained from an adult with an advanced solid tumor such as melanoma, head and neck, liver or kidney cancer.

V and J are TRBV7-8 and TRBJ2-5; TRBD2 agrees at 7 bases. The CDR3 contains 13 residues. The V gene end was trimmed by 3 bases and the J gene end by 4 bases; junction bases not matched to a gene: 2. CDR1 and CDR2 from the germline V gene are SGHVS and FQNEAQ. The chain's CDR3 is CASSFSSGETQYF. The CDR3 DNA sequence: TGTGCCAGCAGCTTTTCTAGCGGAGAGACCCAGTACTTC. Full variable domain (missing parts from reference TRBV7-8 and TRBJ2-5): GAGVSQSPRYKVAKRGQDVALRCDPISGHVSLFWYQQALGQGPEFLTYFQNEAQLDKSGLPSDRFFAERPEGSVSTLKIQRTQQEDSAVYLCASSFSSGETQYFGPGTRLLVL.

CDR3: CASSTDRLLWSPLHF. CDR3 nucleotide sequence: TGTGCCAGCAGCACGGACAGACTCTTGTGGTCACCCCTCCACTTT. V is TRBV6-5 and J is TRBJ1-6, with D perhaps TRBD1 (6 bases). CDR3 length: 15 amino acids. Germline V gives CDR1 MNHEY, CDR2 SVGAGI. The ends were cut back, 6 bases at V and 10 bases at J, with 19 bases in the middle.

This clone was observed a handful of times. J is TRBJ1-1 and V is TRBV2; D might be TRBD1 (6 bases). The germline V gene encodes CDR1 SNHLY and CDR2 FYNNEI. The CDR3 consists of 12 residues. Trimming left V 1 base short and J 11 bases short, with 11 bases between. The chain's CDR3 is CASSEEQGHAFF. The CDR3 nucleotides read TGTGCCAGCAGTGAAGAGCAGGGGCACGCTTTCTTT. The full variable domain, rest sourced from reference TRBV2 and TRBJ1-1, is EPEVTQTPSHQVTQMGQEVILRCVPISNHLYFYWYRQILGQKVEFLVSFYNNEISEKSEIFDDQFSVERPDGSNFTLKIRSTKLEDSAMYFCASSEEQGHAFFGQGTRLTVV.

This chain uses TRBV25-1 with TRBJ2-2; 9 positions agree with TRBD1. Germline V gives CDR1 MGHDK, CDR2 SYGVNS. The J segment lost 2 bases and the V segment lost 3 bases, leaving 4 bases of the junction unmatched. The CDR3 loop spans 16 amino acids. CDR3 bases: TGTGCCAGCAGTGATCGGACAGGGGCCAACACCGGGGAGCTGTTTTTT. Translating it yields CASSDRTGANTGELFF.

V usage is TRBV6-1 and J usage is TRBJ1-5, with D unresolved. Per germline, CDR1 MNHNS and CDR2 SASEGT. Trimming took off 7 bases at V and 0 bases at J, with 13 bases between the two ends. The CDR3 loop spans 15 amino acids. The CDR3 loop reads CASNSPVASNQPQHF. CDR3 bases: TGTGCCAGCAATTCCCCCGTGGCTAGCAATCAGCCCCAGCATTTT.

The chain employs TRBV11-2 and TRBJ1-1, with D tentatively TRBD1 (6 bases). The CDR3 length is 15 residues. Trimming pared 5 bases from V and 4 bases from J, leaving 17 bases between. Germline CDR1 reads SGHAT; CDR2 reads FQNNGV. The CDR3 sequence: CASSPLRGRGTEAFF. CDR3 sequence (DNA): TGTGCCAGCAGCCCCTTGCGGGGGCGAGGCACTGAAGCTTTCTTT. Full variable domain (missing parts from reference TRBV11-2 and TRBJ1-1): EAGVAQSPRYKIIEKRQSVAFWCNPISGHATLYWYQQILGQGPKLLIQFQNNGVVDDSQLPKDRFSAERLKGVDSTLKIQPAKLEDSAVYLCASSPLRGRGTEAFFGQGTRLTVV.

CDR3: CASSFWGDTQYF. In DNA, the CDR3 is TGTGCCAGCAGCTTCTGGGGAGATACGCAGTATTTT. The chain employs TRBV7-9 and TRBJ2-3; unclear D gene. Germline CDR1 SEHNR, CDR2 FQNEAQ (reference sequence). The CDR3 spans 12 residues. V was trimmed by 3 bases and J by 5 bases, leaving 6 bases between them.

The chain couples TRBV30 to TRBJ2-1; 11 bases map to TRBD2. V lost 6 bases and J lost 7; bases outside the gene matches: 11. The CDR3 runs 15 residues. Germline assignment: CDR1 GTSNPN and CDR2 SVGIG (reference sequence). This CDR3 reads CACTFSGGASNEQFF. The CDR3, as DNA: TGTGCCTGCACATTTAGCGGGGGGGCATCGAATGAGCAGTTCTTC.

This clone was seen more than once but under ten times. The J gene is TRBJ2-5, the V gene TRBV5-4, with D unclear. V dropped 3 bases and J dropped 1 base, with 7 bases sitting between them. Germline V gene lookup returns CDR1 SGHNT and CDR2 YYREEE (reference sequence). This CDR3 comprises 13 residues. In DNA, the CDR3 is TGTGCCAGCAGCTCCCGGTTCCAAGAGACCCAGTACTTC. It yields the protein CASSSRFQETQYF. Complete variable domain (other parts from reference TRBV5-4 and TRBJ2-5): ETGVTQSPTHLIKTRGQQVTLRCSSQSGHNTVSWYQQALGQGPQFIFQYYREEENGRGNFPPRFSGLQFPNYSSELNVNALELDDSALYLCASSSRFQETQYFGPGTRLLVL.

This chain joins TRBV7-8 and TRBJ1-2; D perhaps matches TRBD1 (5 bases). The CDR3 length is 12 residues. Per the germline V gene, CDR1 is SGHVS and CDR2 is FQNEAQ. The V and J ends lost 3 bases and 5 bases respectively, with 7 bases between them. CDR3 bases: TGTGCCAGCAGCTTGGAGGGGTATGGCTACACCTTC. Translating it yields CASSLEGYGYTF.

The chain employs TRBV5-6 and TRBJ2-7, with unresolved D. CDR1 SGHDT and CDR2 YYEEEE come from the germline V gene. V dropped 5 bases and J dropped 0 bases, with 9 bases sitting between them. The CDR3 sequence is 13 residues long. CDR3 sequence: CASRFTNSYEQYF. DNA of the CDR3: TGTGCCAGCAGGTTTACAAACTCCTACGAGCAGTACTTC. The full variable domain, in which reference TRBV5-6 and TRBJ2-7 provide the parts outside the CDR3, is DAGVTQSPTHLIKTRGQQVTLRCSPKSGHDTVSWYQQALGQGPQFIFQYYEEEERQRGNFPDRFSGHQFPNYSSELNVNALLLGDSALYLCASRFTNSYEQYFGPGTRLTVT.

There are a few counts of this clone. The chain has TRBV2 and TRBJ1-1, with D possibly TRBD1 on 6 matching bases. The germline V and J ends were trimmed by 8 bases and 3 bases, with 10 bases remaining between them. This CDR3 region has 12 residues. Looked up from germline, CDR1 is SNHLY and CDR2 is FYNNEI. The CDR3 here is CASQGGYTEAFF. The DNA of the CDR3 is TGTGCCAGCCAAGGGGGGTACACTGAAGCTTTCTTT.

The V and J genes are TRBV6-1 and TRBJ2-1, with TRBD2 matching 7 bases. There are 14 residues in the CDR3. V lost 7 bases to trimming and J lost 7 bases; unmatched junction nucleotides: 10. Germline CDR1 MNHNS, CDR2 SASEGT. CDR3 in DNA: TGTGCCAGCAAAGGGGCAGCGGGGAGAAATGAGCAGTTCTTC. Its protein is CASKGAAGRNEQFF.

This clone was seen more than once but under ten times. V is TRBV7-9 and J is TRBJ1-3; 9 positions agree with TRBD1. The CDR3 is 15 amino acids. V trimming: 5 bases; J trimming: 0 bases; junction bases outside the gene matches: 2. The V gene's germline CDR1 is SEHNR and CDR2 FQNEAQ (reference sequence). CDR3 bases: TGTGCCAGCAGCCAGGGACAGGGCTCTGGAAACACCATATATTTT. Translating it yields CASSQGQGSGNTIYF.

J is TRBJ2-3 and V is TRBV5-1; the match to TRBD1 covers 8 bases. The V gene's germline CDR1 is SGHRS and CDR2 YFSETQ. The CDR3 loop spans 16 amino acids. The trim removed 2 bases at V and 1 base at J, leaving 6 bases unmatched. CDR3 sequence reads: CASSFNPDRGTDTQYF. CDR3 bases: TGCGCCAGCAGCTTCAACCCGGACAGGGGCACAGATACGCAGTATTTT.